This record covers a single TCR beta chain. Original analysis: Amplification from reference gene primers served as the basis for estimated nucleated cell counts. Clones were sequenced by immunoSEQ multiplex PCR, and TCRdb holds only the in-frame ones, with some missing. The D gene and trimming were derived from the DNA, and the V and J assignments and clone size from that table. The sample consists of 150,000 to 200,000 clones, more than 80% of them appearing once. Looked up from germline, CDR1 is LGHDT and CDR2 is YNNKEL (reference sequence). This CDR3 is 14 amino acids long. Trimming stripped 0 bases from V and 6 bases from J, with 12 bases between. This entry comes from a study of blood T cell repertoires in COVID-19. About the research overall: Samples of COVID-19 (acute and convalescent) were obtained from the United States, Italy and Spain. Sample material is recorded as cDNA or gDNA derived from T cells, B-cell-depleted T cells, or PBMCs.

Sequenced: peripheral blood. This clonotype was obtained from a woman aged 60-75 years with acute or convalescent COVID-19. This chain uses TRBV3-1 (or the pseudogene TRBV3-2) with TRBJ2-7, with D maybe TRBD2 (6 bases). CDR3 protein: CASSQDWRVGEQYF. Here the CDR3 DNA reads TGTGCCAGCAGCCAAGATTGGAGGGTCGGCGAGCAGTACTTC.